Following are 17 T cell receptor beta chains from one sample sequenced in a study of blood T cell repertoires in COVID-19. Sequencing used immunoSEQ multiplex PCR; TCRdb keeps in-frame clones, though not all of them. The repertoire consists of about 280,000 clones, with under 95% occurring once and the leading ten covering around 2.8%. Specimen: PBMCs or T cells enriched from blood (not recorded which). All receptors come from a man in his forties who had been exposed to COVID-19.

As DNA, the CDR3 is TGTGCCAGCAGTGAAGTGGTACAGGGTTCTGGCTACACCTTC. It is translated as CASSEVVQGSGYTF. The V call is TRBV2, the J call TRBJ1-2; D might be TRBD1 (6 bases). In germline, CDR1 is SNHLY, CDR2 FYNNEI. The CDR3 has 14 amino acids. The V and J ends lost 1 base and 7 bases respectively, with 13 bases between them.

The rearrangement uses TRBV6-5 and TRBJ2-5, with D unresolved. The V and J ends lost 5 bases and 5 bases respectively, with 6 bases between them. Looked up from germline, CDR1 is MNHEY and CDR2 is SVGAGI. The CDR3 is 11 residues long. This chain's CDR3 is CASSPRETQYF. The CDR3, as DNA: TGTGCCAGCAGTCCCAGGGAGACCCAGTACTTC.

This chain uses TRBV25-1 with TRBJ1-2; D is perhaps TRBD1 (6 bases). The ends were cut back, 0 bases at V and 4 bases at J, with 12 bases in the middle. The germline V gene has CDR1 MGHDK and CDR2 SYGVNS. There are 15 residues in the CDR3. The CDR3 loop is CASSEYGDTPYGYTF. The CDR3 nucleotides are TGTGCCAGCAGTGAATATGGGGACACCCCCTATGGCTACACCTTC.

This rearrangement joins TRBV19 to TRBJ2-3; tentatively, D is TRBD1 (6 bases). This CDR3 is built from 13 residues. The germline V gene encodes CDR1 LNHDA and CDR2 SQIVND (reference sequence). V was clipped by 4 bases and J by 4 bases, with 9 bases between them. This chain's CDR3 is CASSTGVADTQYF. The CDR3 coding sequence is TGTGCCAGTAGTACAGGGGTTGCAGATACGCAGTATTTT.

The chain joins TRBV28 to TRBJ1-4, with TRBD1 as a possible D gene (6 bases). The CDR3 sequence is 17 residues long. Germline CDR1 MDHEN, CDR2 SYDVKM. The germline V and J ends were trimmed by 3 bases and 7 bases, with 21 bases remaining between them. CDR3 nucleotide sequence: TGTGCCAGCAGTTTTAAACGAACCGGCAGGGGTGTTGAAAAACTGTTTTTT. Translating gives CASSFKRTGRGVEKLFF.

J is TRBJ1-1 and V is TRBV29-1, with D unclear. Trimming took 8 bases from V and 4 from J, leaving 11 bases between them. CDR1 SQVTM and CDR2 ANQGSEA come from the germline V gene. The CDR3 contains 11 residues. CDR3 nucleotides: TGCAGCACTGGGTGGGCCACTGAAGCTTTCTTT. It translates to CSTGWATEAFF.

The V and J genes are TRBV11-2 and TRBJ1-2, with 7 bases matching TRBD1. The CDR3 spans 14 residues. With 4 bases clipped from V and 2 bases from J, the junction kept 4 bases outside the gene matches. The germline gives CDR1 SGHAT, CDR2 FQNNGV. This CDR3 is CASSSGQINYGYTF. The CDR3 nucleotides are TGTGCCAGCAGCTCGGGACAGATAAACTATGGCTACACCTTC. The variable domain in full, with the rest retrieved from reference TRBV11-2 and TRBJ1-2, is EAGVAQSPRYKIIEKRQSVAFWCNPISGHATLYWYQQILGQGPKLLIQFQNNGVVDDSQLPKDRFSAERLKGVDSTLKIQPAKLEDSAVYLCASSSGQINYGYTFGSGTRLTVV.

This chain uses TRBV4-1 with TRBJ1-3, with D possibly TRBD1 on 5 matching bases. V was shortened by 3 bases and J by 2 bases, with 11 bases between the two germline ends. Germline V gives CDR1 MGHRA, CDR2 YSYEKL. The CDR3 runs to 15 residues. The CDR3 spells CASSQGRVTGNTIYF. In DNA form, the CDR3 reads TGCGCCAGCAGCCAGGGCAGGGTAACTGGAAACACCATATATTTT.

The chain joins TRBV5-4 to TRBJ1-4; TRBD1 aligns across 7 bases. CDR1 and CDR2 from the germline V gene are SGHNT and YYREEE (reference sequence). J lost 0 bases, V lost 1 base, and 6 bases had no gene match. The CDR3 spans 17 residues. CDR3 nucleotides: TGTGCCAGCAGCTTGTATAGGGGGCCTGCAACTAATGAAAAACTGTTTTTT. It translates to CASSLYRGPATNEKLFF.

The chain recombines TRBV4-1 with TRBJ2-7; 9 nucleotides agree with TRBD1. The V and J ends lost 4 bases and 4 bases, in that order; junction bases with no gene match: 5. This CDR3 is 14 amino acids long. Germline CDR1 is MGHRA and CDR2 is YSYEKL. In DNA form, the CDR3 reads TGCGCCAGCAGCCGCGGACAGGGGATATACGAGCAGTACTTC. Translating it yields CASSRGQGIYEQYF.

The J gene is TRBJ2-1, the V gene TRBV23-1, with D perhaps matching TRBD2 (6 bases). TRBV23-1 is an ORF, and what it does is uncertain. Trimming removed 0 bases from V and 7 bases from J, with 19 bases in between. The CDR3 covers 17 residues. The CDR3 loop reads CASSQSDFTGVKNEQFF. The CDR3 DNA follows: TGCGCCAGCAGTCAATCGGATTTTACGGGAGTTAAGAATGAGCAGTTCTTC.

This chain links TRBV4-3 with TRBJ1-1, with D possibly TRBD1 on 6 matching bases. The length of the CDR3 is 16 residues. V lost 5 bases to trimming and J lost 4 bases, with 20 bases between them. Germline V gene lookup returns CDR1 LGHNA and CDR2 YSLEER. The CDR3 sequence is CASSELSGTPFTEAFF. For the CDR3, the DNA is TGCGCCAGCAGCGAACTTTCCGGGACACCGTTCACTGAAGCTTTCTTT.

The V gene is TRBV27, the J gene TRBJ2-5; 8 nucleotides agree with TRBD2. Germline V lookup: CDR1 MNHEY, CDR2 SMNVEV (reference sequence). This CDR3 is built from 14 residues. The ends lost 3 bases at V and 5 bases at J; junction bases unmatched: 5. The CDR3 loop is CASSLSGSYETQYF. The CDR3 coding sequence is TGTGCCAGCAGTTTGAGCGGGAGTTACGAGACCCAGTACTTC.

The chain employs TRBV28 and TRBJ2-7; 10 nucleotides align to TRBD1. With V trimmed by 1 base and J by 3 bases, 3 bases remained unmatched. Germline V gene data show CDR1 as MDHEN and CDR2 as SYDVKM. The CDR3 has 15 amino acids. The CDR3 sequence: CASSLSGTGVYEQYF. Written as DNA, the CDR3 is TGTGCCAGCAGTTTATCCGGGACAGGGGTCTACGAGCAGTACTTC.

As regards this clone: Within the sample, other DNA sequences also encode this same CDR3. The chain uses TRBV11-3 and TRBJ2-1, with 8 nucleotides matching TRBD2. Germline-derived CDR1 and CDR2 are SGHNT and YENEEA. This CDR3 contains 16 residues. V was pared by 0 bases and J by 1 base, with 2 bases of the junction left unmatched. The CDR3 region is CASSLEAGGSYNEQFF. CDR3 nucleotides: TGTGCCAGCAGCTTAGAGGCGGGAGGTTCCTACAATGAGCAGTTCTTC.

The V and J genes are TRBV3-1 (or the pseudogene TRBV3-2) and TRBJ2-2; 7 bases line up with TRBD1. V lost 5 bases to trimming and J lost 3 bases; unmatched junction nucleotides: 15. The CDR3 covers 18 residues. The V gene's germline CDR1 is LGHDT and CDR2 YNNKEL (reference sequence). The CDR3 protein is CASSLPYDRDLYTGELFF. DNA of the CDR3: TGTGCCAGCAGCTTACCCTACGACAGGGACCTTTACACCGGGGAGCTGTTTTTT.

This sequence joins TRBV28 and TRBJ2-5, with TRBD2 as a possible D gene (5 bases). Trimming cost V 3 bases and J 5 bases, with 13 bases left between them. Germline V gene sequence: CDR1 MDHEN, CDR2 SYDVKM. The CDR3 runs 14 residues. The chain's CDR3 is CASSFTGVKETQYF. The CDR3, as DNA: TGTGCCAGCAGTTTTACCGGGGTCAAGGAGACCCAGTACTTC.